This T cell receptor beta chain is from a study of blood T cell repertoires in COVID-19 (dated by TCRdb to 2018 to 2020). Describing the broader study: Collaborator samples came from the United States, Italy and Spain and covered acute and convalescent phases of COVID-19. The samples were drawn from two sources: the first 160 participants of the ongoing ImmuneRACE study, and 950 to 1,500 subjects contributed by 6 global collaborators. The material from the prospective study consisted of cDNA or gDNA derived from T cells, B-cell-depleted T cells, or PBMCs. The sample metadata nearly always contained a de-identified subject ID, COVID-19 status, age in years and sex. A freely available public database, intended as a resource for researchers studying the immune response to SARS-CoV-2, is where the repertoires were released. HLA class I and class II types, where available, came from metadata supplied by the sample provider rather than from assay-based typing. The dataset comprised deeply sampled blood TCRbeta repertoires from subjects exposed to, actively infected with, or recovered from COVID-19.

Participants in the prospective study were enrolled through a virtual design, were aged roughly 18 to 100 years, and lived in 24 United States geographic areas. In the prospective study, participants were assigned to cohorts based on the clinical history participants reported in a screening survey and a study questionnaire. Recovered participants in ImmuneRACE Cohort 3 were defined as having two consecutive negative NP/OP PCR tests, clearance from a healthcare professional, or resolution of symptoms. Each participant in the prospective study had whole blood, serum and a nasopharyngeal or oropharyngeal swab collected by mobile phlebotomists. Additional blood draws and questionnaires over an approximately 2-month period could optionally be provided by prospective study participants. Prospective study blood samples were shipped either frozen or at room temperature before DNA extraction. What the authors observed across the whole study: The quantity of clinical and demographic metadata differed by source and by participant and was supplied without curation.

From the cysteine up to the phenylalanine, the CDR3 has a length of 15 residues. Of the read, only the CDR3 DNA is kept; its 45 bases are in frame from base 1. The junction shows trimming of 0 bases on V and 2 bases on J, and the gene matches do not reach 2 bases of it. CDR1 LGHDT and CDR2 YNNKEL were looked up in the germline V gene (reference sequence). This clone was counted once. The antigen it binds to is not known. No per-base quality is available; no much larger clone lies one base away. The immunoSEQ Assay, a bias-controlled multiplex PCR, was used to amplify TCRbeta CDR3 regions from genomic DNA. The paper's processing steps were these. The number of nucleated cells in each sample was estimated by amplification of reference gene primers within the assay. Sequence reads were collapsed and filtered to measure the absolute abundance of every unique TCRbeta CDR3 rearrangement. For each sample, productive Simpson clonality was calculated as the square root of Simpson's diversity index across productive rearrangements. Sourced from immuneACCESS, this table was stored by TCRdb with only in-frame sequences that have V and J called. A share of the clones is absent; for the studies checked, an unresolved V gene accounts for under half, and the remainder has no known explanation. V, J and clone size were drawn from that table, and D and trimming were deduced from the DNA. In this sample the table shows roughly 250,000 clones, about 83% of which occur a single time. Together, the top ten hold around 1.9% of the sample.

The origin of this receptor is a woman in her 50s who had recovered from COVID-19. The rearranged chain carries TRBV3-1 (or the pseudogene TRBV3-2) and TRBJ2-3, and 7 junctional nucleotides match TRBD2. Sequencing was done on a sample of PBMCs or T cells enriched from blood (not recorded which). The nucleotides read TGTGCCAGCAGCCAAGACAGGGACTACACAGATACGCAGTATTTT. The encoded protein is CASSQDRDYTDTQYF.